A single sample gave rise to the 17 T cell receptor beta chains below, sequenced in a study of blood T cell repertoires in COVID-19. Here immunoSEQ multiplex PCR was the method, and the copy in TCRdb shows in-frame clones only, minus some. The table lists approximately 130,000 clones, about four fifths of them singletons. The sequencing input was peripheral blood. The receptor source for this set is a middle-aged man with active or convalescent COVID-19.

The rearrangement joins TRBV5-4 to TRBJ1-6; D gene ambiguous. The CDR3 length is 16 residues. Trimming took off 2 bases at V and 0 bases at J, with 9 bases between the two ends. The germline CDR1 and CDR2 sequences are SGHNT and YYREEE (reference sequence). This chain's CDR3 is CASSFDRSSYNSPLHF. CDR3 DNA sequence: TGTGCCAGCAGCTTCGACCGGAGCTCCTATAATTCACCCCTCCACTTT.

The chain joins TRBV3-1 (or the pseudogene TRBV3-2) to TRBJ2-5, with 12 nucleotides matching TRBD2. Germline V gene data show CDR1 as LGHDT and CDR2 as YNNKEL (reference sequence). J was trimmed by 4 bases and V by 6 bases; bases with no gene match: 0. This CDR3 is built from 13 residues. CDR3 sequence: CASRGLAGETQYF. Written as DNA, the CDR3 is TGTGCCAGCAGGGGACTAGCGGGAGAGACCCAGTACTTC.

The CDR3 coding sequence is TGTGCCAGCAGTTACCGAGAGGGGGTGGGTACAGATACGCAGTATTTT. Translation: CASSYREGVGTDTQYF. The rearrangement uses TRBV6-6 and TRBJ2-3; D is perhaps TRBD1 (6 bases). With 2 bases removed from V and 3 bases from J, the gap between germline ends came to 15 bases. This CDR3 comprises 16 residues. The V gene's germline CDR1 is MNHNY and CDR2 SVGAGI (reference sequence).

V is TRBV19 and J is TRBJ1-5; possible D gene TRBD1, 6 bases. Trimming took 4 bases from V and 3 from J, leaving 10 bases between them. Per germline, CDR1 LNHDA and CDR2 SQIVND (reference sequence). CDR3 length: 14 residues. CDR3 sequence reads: CASSRDILNQPQHF. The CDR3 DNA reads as TGTGCCAGTAGTAGGGACATCCTCAATCAGCCCCAGCATTTT.

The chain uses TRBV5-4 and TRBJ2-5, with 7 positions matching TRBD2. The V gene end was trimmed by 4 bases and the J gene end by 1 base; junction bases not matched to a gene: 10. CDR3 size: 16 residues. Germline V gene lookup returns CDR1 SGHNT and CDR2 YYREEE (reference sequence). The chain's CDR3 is CASSPGGTTRQETQYF. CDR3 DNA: TGTGCCAGCAGCCCCGGAGGGACTACGCGCCAAGAGACCCAGTACTTC.

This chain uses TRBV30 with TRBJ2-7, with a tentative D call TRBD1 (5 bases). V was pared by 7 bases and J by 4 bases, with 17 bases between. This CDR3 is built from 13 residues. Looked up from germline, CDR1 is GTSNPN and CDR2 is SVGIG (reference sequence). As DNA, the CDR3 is TGTGCCTCCCGCGGCAGGGAAGGTTACGAGCAGTACTTC. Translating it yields CASRGREGYEQYF. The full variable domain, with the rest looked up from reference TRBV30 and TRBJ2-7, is SQTIHQWPATLVQPVGSPLSLECTVEGTSNPNLYWYRQAAGRGLQLLFYSVGIGQISSEVPQNLSASRPQDRQFILSSKKLLLSDSGFYLCASRGREGYEQYFGPGTRLTVT.

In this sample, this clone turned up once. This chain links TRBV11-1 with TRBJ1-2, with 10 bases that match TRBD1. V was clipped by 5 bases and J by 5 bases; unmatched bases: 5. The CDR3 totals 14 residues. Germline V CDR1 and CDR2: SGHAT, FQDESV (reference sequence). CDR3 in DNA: TGTGCCAGCAGCCCCGGACAGGGGGGGTATGGCTACACCTTC. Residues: CASSPGQGGYGYTF.

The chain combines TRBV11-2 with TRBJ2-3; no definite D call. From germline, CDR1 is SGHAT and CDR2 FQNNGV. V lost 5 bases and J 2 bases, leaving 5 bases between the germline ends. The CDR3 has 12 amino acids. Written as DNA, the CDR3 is TGTGCCAGCAGCCCAGACACAGATACGCAGTATTTT. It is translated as CASSPDTDTQYF.

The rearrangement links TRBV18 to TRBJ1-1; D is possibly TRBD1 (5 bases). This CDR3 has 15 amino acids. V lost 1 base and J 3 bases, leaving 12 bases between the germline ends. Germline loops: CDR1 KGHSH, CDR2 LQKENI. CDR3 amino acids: CASSPLREADTEAFF. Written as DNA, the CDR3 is TGTGCCAGCTCACCACTCAGGGAGGCGGACACTGAAGCTTTCTTT.

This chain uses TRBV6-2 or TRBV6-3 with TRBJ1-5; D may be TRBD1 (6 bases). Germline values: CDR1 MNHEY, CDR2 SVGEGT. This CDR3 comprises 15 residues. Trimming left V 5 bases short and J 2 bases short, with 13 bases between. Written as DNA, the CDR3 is TGTGCCAGCAGTATCACAGGGTTTCGCAATCAGCCCCAGCATTTT. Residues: CASSITGFRNQPQHF.

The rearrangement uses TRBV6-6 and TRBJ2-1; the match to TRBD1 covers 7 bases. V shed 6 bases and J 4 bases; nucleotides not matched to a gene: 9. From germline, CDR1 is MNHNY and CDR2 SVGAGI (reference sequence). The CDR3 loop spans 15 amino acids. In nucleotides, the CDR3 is TGTGCCAGCAGCATTCAAGGGGGCAGATACAATGAGCAGTTCTTC. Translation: CASSIQGGRYNEQFF.

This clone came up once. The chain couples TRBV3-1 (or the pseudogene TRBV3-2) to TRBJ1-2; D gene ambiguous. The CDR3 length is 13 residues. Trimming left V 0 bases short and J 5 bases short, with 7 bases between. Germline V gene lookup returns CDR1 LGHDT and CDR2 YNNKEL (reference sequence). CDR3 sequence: CASSQEQLYGYTF. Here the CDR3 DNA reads TGTGCCAGCAGCCAAGAACAGCTATATGGCTACACCTTC.

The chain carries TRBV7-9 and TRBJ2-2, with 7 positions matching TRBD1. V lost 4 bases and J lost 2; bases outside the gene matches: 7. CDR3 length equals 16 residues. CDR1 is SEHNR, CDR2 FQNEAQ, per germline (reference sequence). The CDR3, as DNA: TGTGCCAGCAGCTCAGCCGGGACAGATAACACCGGGGAGCTGTTTTTT. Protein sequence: CASSSAGTDNTGELFF.

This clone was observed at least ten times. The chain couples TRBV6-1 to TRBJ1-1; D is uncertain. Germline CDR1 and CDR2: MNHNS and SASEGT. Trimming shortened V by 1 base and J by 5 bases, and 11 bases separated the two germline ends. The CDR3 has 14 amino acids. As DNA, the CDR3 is TGTGCCAGCAGTGAAGTTTCGGGGTTAACTGAAGCTTTCTTT. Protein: CASSEVSGLTEAFF.

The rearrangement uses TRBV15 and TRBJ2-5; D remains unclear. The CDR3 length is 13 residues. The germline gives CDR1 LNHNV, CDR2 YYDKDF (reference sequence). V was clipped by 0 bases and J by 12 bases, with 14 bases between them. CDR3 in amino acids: CATSRDHERDKYF. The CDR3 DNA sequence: TGTGCCACCAGCAGAGATCATGAGCGAGATAAGTACTTC.

The CDR3 DNA sequence: TGTGCCAGCAGCCGACAAAAAGGGGATGAGCAGTTCTTC. It encodes CASSRQKGDEQFF. The chain links TRBV7-3 to TRBJ2-1; D may be TRBD1 (5 bases). The CDR3 extends over 13 amino acids. V gave up 5 bases and J gave up 8 bases, with 13 bases separating them. Germline V gives CDR1 SGHTA, CDR2 FQGTGA. The full variable domain, with the rest looked up from reference TRBV7-3 and TRBJ2-1, is GAGVSQTPSNKVTEKGKYVELRCDPISGHTALYWYRQSLGQGPEFLIYFQGTGAADDSGLPNDRFFAVRPEGSVSTLKIQRTERGDSAVYLCASSRQKGDEQFFGPGTRLTVL.

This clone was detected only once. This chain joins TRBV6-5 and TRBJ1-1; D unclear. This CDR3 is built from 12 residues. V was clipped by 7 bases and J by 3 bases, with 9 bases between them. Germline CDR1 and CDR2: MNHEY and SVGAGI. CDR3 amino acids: CASTAGYTEAFF. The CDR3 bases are TGTGCCAGCACCGCAGGTTACACTGAAGCTTTCTTT.